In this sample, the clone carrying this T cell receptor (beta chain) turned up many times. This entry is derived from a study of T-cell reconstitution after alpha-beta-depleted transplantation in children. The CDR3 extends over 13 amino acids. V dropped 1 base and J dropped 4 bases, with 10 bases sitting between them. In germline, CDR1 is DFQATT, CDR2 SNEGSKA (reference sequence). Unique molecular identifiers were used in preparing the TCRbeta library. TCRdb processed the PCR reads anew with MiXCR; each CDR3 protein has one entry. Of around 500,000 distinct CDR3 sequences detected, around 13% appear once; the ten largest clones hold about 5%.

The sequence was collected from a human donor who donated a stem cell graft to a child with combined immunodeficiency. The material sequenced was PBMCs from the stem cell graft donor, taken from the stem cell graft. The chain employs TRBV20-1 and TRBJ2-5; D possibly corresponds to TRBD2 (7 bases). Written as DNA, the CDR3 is TGCAGTGCTAGAGGGCGGGGGCGAGAGACCCAGTACTTC. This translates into CSARGRGRETQYF.